This passage covers 27 T cell receptor beta chains from one sample sequenced in a study of spatial heterogeneity in lung cancer. TCRdb used MiXCR to reprocess the 5' RACE reads, holding one entry per CDR3 protein. The sample records approximately 12,000 distinct CDR3 sequences, over 9.5% being singletons. Time point denoted: blood at routine non-recurrence follow-up after resection. The sample consisted of PBMCs, taken at follow-up. These receptors were collected from a female donor with early-stage non-small cell lung cancer.

The sample holds many counts of this clonotype. The chain combines TRBV20-1 with TRBJ1-5, with 8 bases lining up with TRBD1. The CDR3 runs to 16 residues. With V trimmed by 0 bases and J by 4 bases, 8 bases remained unmatched. Germline CDR1 and CDR2: DFQATT and SNEGSKA (reference sequence). The CDR3 here is CSARDQRQGSNQPQHF. As DNA, the CDR3 is TGCAGTGCTAGAGATCAGAGACAGGGGAGTAATCAGCCCCAGCATTTT.

This clonotype was observed at least ten times. The chain combines TRBV28 with TRBJ2-7; 7 bases agree with TRBD1. CDR1 is MDHEN, CDR2 SYDVKM, per germline. Unmatched junction bases numbered 4, after V lost 3 bases and J lost 5 bases. The CDR3 contains 13 residues. CDR3 nucleotide sequence: TGTGCCAGCAGTTTGAACAGGGGTGACGAGCAGTACTTC. Translated: CASSLNRGDEQYF.

There are a few counts of this clonotype. The chain uses TRBV7-9 and TRBJ1-1, with D tentatively TRBD1 (5 bases). The CDR3 spans 14 residues. The V gene's germline CDR1 is SEHNR and CDR2 FQNEAQ (reference sequence). V was trimmed by 7 bases and J by 1 base, leaving 13 bases between them. As DNA, the CDR3 is TGTGCCAGCATCGACACTGGACAGAACACTGAAGCTTTCTTT. Amino acid sequence: CASIDTGQNTEAFF.

In its sample, this clonotype was seen many times. This chain connects TRBV6-5 to TRBJ2-3, with a weak D call TRBD2 (6 bases). The CDR3 loop spans 15 amino acids. Trimming removed 5 bases from V and 4 bases from J, with 16 bases in between. The germline CDR1 and CDR2 sequences are MNHEY and SVGAGI. This CDR3 reads CASSTTRYPSDTQYF. Here the CDR3 DNA reads TGTGCCAGCAGTACGACTAGGTATCCGTCAGATACGCAGTATTTT.

This clonotype has at least ten counts. The genes are TRBV6-1 and TRBJ2-7; 8 bases align to TRBD1. From germline, CDR1 is MNHNS and CDR2 SASEGT. V was clipped by 6 bases and J by 0 bases; unmatched bases: 4. There are 14 residues in the CDR3. CDR3 nucleotide sequence: TGTGCCAGCAGCCGACAGGGGAGCTCCTACGAGCAGTACTTC. Its protein product is CASSRQGSSYEQYF.

This clonotype was seen repeatedly, ten times or more. The genes are TRBV5-4 and TRBJ1-1; D may be TRBD1 (5 bases). V lost 3 bases to trimming and J lost 1 base, with 13 bases between them. Germline lookup yields CDR1 SGHNT and CDR2 YYREEE (reference sequence). This CDR3 has 15 residues. CDR3 protein: CASSWQQGGNTEAFF. As DNA, the CDR3 is TGTGCCAGCAGCTGGCAGCAGGGTGGGAACACTGAAGCTTTCTTT.

This clonotype has ten or more counts. The chain uses TRBV29-1 and TRBJ2-5, with a possible D match to TRBD1 (6 bases). This CDR3 region has 14 residues. The germline V gene encodes CDR1 SQVTM and CDR2 ANQGSEA. The V end lost 5 bases, the J end lost 5 bases, and 18 bases lay between the germline ends. The chain's CDR3 is CSVSLGAGVETQYF. The CDR3 coding sequence is TGCAGCGTTTCCCTCGGAGCAGGGGTCGAGACCCAGTACTTC.

This clonotype came up many times. The V call is TRBV7-9, the J call TRBJ2-2; D call uncertain. The CDR3 is 18 residues long. The germline CDR1 and CDR2 sequences are SEHNR and FQNEAQ (reference sequence). Trimming shortened V by 2 bases and J by 0 bases, and 16 bases separated the two germline ends. DNA for the CDR3: TGTGCCAGCAGCTTATCGTTAGGCGGCAGATCGAACACCGGGGAGCTGTTTTTT. It translates to CASSLSLGGRSNTGELFF.

This clonotype is large by share. The chain joins TRBV28 to TRBJ2-5, with D hard to call. The CDR3 runs to 12 residues. Germline CDR1 reads MDHEN; CDR2 reads SYDVKM. Trimming took 3 bases from V and 6 from J, leaving 8 bases between them. The CDR3 DNA is TGTGCCAGCAGTTTGGGTAGGCAGACCCAGTACTTC. Its translation is CASSLGRQTQYF.

This clonotype was counted ten times or more. The CDR3 sequence: CASSGEGQFYGYTF. The CDR3, as DNA: TGCGCCAGCAGCGGGGAGGGTCAGTTCTATGGCTACACCTTC. The chain carries TRBV4-1 and TRBJ1-2; D is ambiguous. V gave up 5 bases and J gave up 4 bases, with 14 bases separating them. Germline V gives CDR1 MGHRA, CDR2 YSYEKL. This CDR3 has 14 residues.

This clonotype was counted at least ten times. The CDR3 nucleotides read TGTGCCAGCAGTTTTCCGACAGGGGGCTATAATTCACCCCTCCACTTT. It encodes CASSFPTGGYNSPLHF. This chain joins TRBV6-6 and TRBJ1-6, with 9 bases fitting TRBD1. Germline CDR1 MNHNY, CDR2 SVGAGI (reference sequence). Trimming removed 4 bases from V and 3 bases from J; junction bases left unmatched: 4. This CDR3 region has 16 residues.

This clonotype was picked up many times. The J gene is TRBJ2-2, the V gene TRBV10-3; a possible D gene is TRBD1 (6 bases). CDR1 and CDR2 (germline): ENHRY, SYGVKD. The CDR3 loop spans 14 amino acids. Deletions cut 8 bases from V and 2 bases from J, with 12 bases between. Here the CDR3 reads CAIRGQTNTGELFF. The CDR3 DNA is TGTGCCATCCGAGGACAGACCAACACCGGGGAGCTGTTTTTT.

This clonotype came up many times. The chain links TRBV29-1 to TRBJ2-1, with TRBD1 matching 8 bases. Trimming removed 7 bases from V and 3 bases from J; junction bases left unmatched: 5. This CDR3 contains 13 residues. The germline CDR1 and CDR2 sequences are SQVTM and ANQGSEA. The CDR3 sequence: CSAGTGYYNEQFF. The CDR3 region has the DNA TGCAGCGCCGGGACAGGCTACTACAATGAGCAGTTCTTC.

The genes are TRBV20-1 and TRBJ2-7, with D possibly matching TRBD2 (5 bases). CDR1 DFQATT and CDR2 SNEGSKA come from the germline V gene (reference sequence). CDR3 length: 15 amino acids. Trimming took 6 bases from V and 7 from J, leaving 25 bases between them. In nucleotides, the CDR3 is TGCAGTGCCAGCCCCGGGATTACGGGCCGTAAAGAGCAGTACTTC. Protein: CSASPGITGRKEQYF.

This clonotype was seen ten or more times. The rearrangement links TRBV11-2 to TRBJ2-5, with a tentative D call TRBD2 (6 bases). The CDR3 loop spans 17 amino acids. Germline CDR1 is SGHAT and CDR2 is FQNNGV. The V and J ends lost 1 base and 2 bases respectively, with 17 bases between them. The CDR3 sequence: CASSLGVGLSAQETQYF. The CDR3 DNA reads as TGTGCCAGCAGCTTAGGAGTAGGACTAAGCGCGCAAGAGACCCAGTACTTC.

This clonotype appeared many times. The CDR3 loop is CASTNQGLNTLLQYQETQYF. The CDR3 DNA follows: TGCGCCAGCACTAACCAGGGCCTCAATACCCTACTCCAGTACCAAGAGACCCAGTACTTC. The chain employs TRBV5-1 and TRBJ2-5; a weak D match, TRBD1 (5 bases). This CDR3 is 20 amino acids long. Deletions cut 6 bases from V and 0 bases from J, with 30 bases between. Looked up from germline, CDR1 is SGHRS and CDR2 is YFSETQ.

The table lists this clonotype with many counts. The chain links TRBV6-1 to TRBJ1-1; no definite D call. CDR1 is MNHNS, CDR2 SASEGT, per germline. The CDR3 covers 14 residues. V lost 5 bases, J lost 6 bases, and 16 bases lay in between. CDR3 in DNA: TGTGCCAGCAGTCGGATGAAAGGTTCCGCTGAAGCTTTCTTT. Its protein product is CASSRMKGSAEAFF.

In its sample, this clonotype was seen many times. At one boundary the junction diverges from the germline segment, which might be a read error. The gene calls are TRBV7-7 and TRBJ2-7; 7 positions agree with TRBD2. The germline V gene has CDR1 SSHAT and CDR2 FNYEAQ (reference sequence). The CDR3 spans 14 residues. The CDR3 sequence: CASSLGTTVGEQYF. CDR3 sequence (DNA): TGTGCTAGCAGCTTAGGGACTACCGTCGGCGAGCAGTACTTC.

The table lists this clonotype with many counts. A read error may produce the germline difference seen at one junction end. The V gene is TRBV7-9, the J gene TRBJ1-6; tentatively, D is TRBD1 (6 bases). The CDR3 has 15 amino acids. Looked up from germline, CDR1 is SEHNR and CDR2 is FQNEAQ (reference sequence). CDR3 DNA sequence: TGTGTCAGCAGCCTCTCGGACAGATATAATTCACCCCTCCACTTT. Protein: CVSSLSDRYNSPLHF.

The table lists this clonotype with a few counts. A much larger clone differs by one base, so this may be a read error. This chain connects TRBV29-1 to TRBJ2-7, with D unresolved. Germline CDR1 is SQVTM and CDR2 is ANQGSEA. The CDR3 extends over 13 amino acids. Here the CDR3 DNA reads TGCAGCGTAGAAGAATTTATAGGGTACGAGCAGTACGTC. Protein product: CSVEEFIGYEQYV.

A single count supports this clonotype. This chain joins TRBV21-1 and TRBJ2-7; the table's D call of TRBD1 was not tested on the DNA. TRBV21-1 is given as a pseudogene. The CDR3 spans 15 residues. CDR3 in amino acids: CASSTGTGNRYEQYV. The DNA for the CDR3 is TGTGCCAGCAGCACCGGGACAGGGAATCGCTACGAGCAGTACGTC.

This clonotype has at least ten counts. The chain joins TRBV7-9 to TRBJ2-3; weak D call: TRBD2 (6 bases). V lost 5 bases and J 1 base, leaving 13 bases between the germline ends. Germline V gene sequence: CDR1 SEHNR, CDR2 FQNEAQ (reference sequence). The CDR3 length is 15 residues. CDR3 region: CASSGVAARTDTQYF. DNA for the CDR3: TGTGCCAGCAGCGGAGTAGCGGCCCGCACAGATACGCAGTATTTT.

There are many counts of this clonotype. The gene calls are TRBV6-6 and TRBJ2-2, with TRBD2 matching over 10 bases. Per the germline V gene, CDR1 is MNHNY and CDR2 is SVGAGI (reference sequence). V lost 4 bases to trimming and J lost 0 bases; unmatched junction nucleotides: 8. The CDR3 is 18 residues long. The CDR3 DNA reads as TGTGCCAGCAGTTCGCCTAGCGGGAGCGTCTCGAACACCGGGGAGCTGTTTTTT. Translated: CASSSPSGSVSNTGELFF.

This clonotype was counted only a few times. The chain couples TRBV6-5 to TRBJ2-6; D not resolved. The CDR3 covers 15 residues. Trimming cost V 6 bases and J 0 bases, with 9 bases left between them. CDR1 is MNHEY and CDR2 is SVGAGI in the germline V gene. CDR3 in DNA: TGTGCCAGCAGGAACCGGCGCTCTGGGGCCAACGTCCTGACTTTC. It encodes CASRNRRSGANVLTF.

This clonotype came up many times. CDR3 sequence reads: CASSTWSGGSGGDEQFF. The CDR3 nucleotides are TGCGCCAGCAGCACTTGGTCCGGGGGCAGTGGGGGCGATGAGCAGTTCTTC. The chain uses TRBV5-1 and TRBJ2-1, with D perhaps given as TRBD1 or TRBD2 (6 bases each). In germline, CDR1 is SGHRS, CDR2 YFSETQ. CDR3 length: 17 amino acids. V shed 4 bases and J shed 8 bases, with 25 bases lying between them.

This clonotype occurred many times. V gene TRBV7-8 combines with J gene TRBJ1-1; D unresolved. The ends were cut back, 4 bases at V and 7 bases at J, with 13 bases in the middle. The CDR3 has 13 residues. Germline CDR1 is SGHVS and CDR2 is FQNEAQ. The CDR3 DNA reads as TGTGCCAGCAGCTCCATAAAACCCCTTGAAGCTTTCTTT. Translated, it gives CASSSIKPLEAFF.

This chain uses TRBV7-3 with TRBJ1-1, with D tentatively TRBD1 (6 bases). CDR3 size: 16 residues. Germline V gene lookup returns CDR1 SGHTA and CDR2 FQGTGA. V lost 0 bases, J lost 0 bases, and 11 bases lay in between. The CDR3 DNA is TGTGCCAGCAGCTTAACGGTGACAGGAATGAACACTGAAGCTTTCTTT. This sequence encodes CASSLTVTGMNTEAFF.